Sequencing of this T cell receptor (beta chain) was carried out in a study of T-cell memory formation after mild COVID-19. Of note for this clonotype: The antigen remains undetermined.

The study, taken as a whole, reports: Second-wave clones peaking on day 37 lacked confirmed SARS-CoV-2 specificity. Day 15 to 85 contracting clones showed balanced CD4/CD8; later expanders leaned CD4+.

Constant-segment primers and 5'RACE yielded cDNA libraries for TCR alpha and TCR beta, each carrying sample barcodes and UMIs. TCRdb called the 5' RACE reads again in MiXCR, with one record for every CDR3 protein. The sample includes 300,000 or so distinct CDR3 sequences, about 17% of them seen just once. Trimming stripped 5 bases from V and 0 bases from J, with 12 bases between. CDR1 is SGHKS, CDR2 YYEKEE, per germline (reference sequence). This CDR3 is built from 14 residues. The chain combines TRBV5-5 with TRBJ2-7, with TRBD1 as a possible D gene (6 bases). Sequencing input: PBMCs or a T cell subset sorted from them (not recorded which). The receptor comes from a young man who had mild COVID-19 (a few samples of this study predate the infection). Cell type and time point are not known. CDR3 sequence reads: CASRTTGRSYEQYF. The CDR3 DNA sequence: TGTGCCAGCAGAACGACAGGCCGCTCCTACGAGCAGTACTTC.